The rows below give T cell receptor beta chains drawn from one sample of a study of T-cell reconstitution after alpha-beta-depleted transplantation in children. TCRdb recomputed calls from the PCR reads with MiXCR, one row per CDR3 protein. The sample records over 150,000 distinct CDR3 sequences, 6.6% being singletons. The sample consisted of PBMCs, taken before TCRalphabeta/CD19-depleted stem cell transplant. The receptors stem from a boy under 10 years old with acute lymphoblastic leukemia, due to receive a stem cell transplant. CDR3s include the opening cysteine and the closing phenylalanine or tryptophan. The D gene is left open where the match is weak. Part of the rows lack a size; the others show once, few, many or a class for expanded clones.

TRBJ1-5 | NA | TRBD1 | TRBV20-1 | CSAEGAYGNQPQHF | TGCAGTGCAGAGGGGGCTTACGGCAATCAGCCCCAGCATTTT
TRBJ1-5 | few | NA | TRBV20-1 | CSGQESNQPQHF | TGCAGTGGACAGGAGAGCAATCAGCCCCAGCATTTT
TRBJ1-4 | many | TRBD1 | TRBV20-1 | CSARGTANEKLFF | TGCAGTGCTAGGGGGACAGCTAATGAAAAACTGTTTTTT
TRBJ2-7 | NA | TRBD2 | TRBV20-1 | CCPTVGLAEAPSCEQYF | TGCTGCCCGACCGTCGGACTAGCGGAGGCCCCCTCATGCGAGCAGTACTTC
TRBJ2-1 | many | TRBD1 | TRBV5-1 | CASSSEDRGGNEQFF | TGCGCCAGCAGCTCCGAGGACAGGGGGGGGAATGAGCAGTTCTTC
TRBJ2-4 | few | NA | TRBV28 | CASSVPRGGIQYF | TGTGCCAGCAGTGTCCCCAGGGGGGGCATTCAGTACTTC
TRBJ1-5 | many | TRBD1 | TRBV7-2 | CASSPGQGWDQPQHF | TGTGCCAGCAGCCCCGGACAGGGTTGGGATCAGCCCCAGCATTTT
TRBJ2-2 | NA | TRBD1 | TRBV6-1 | CASSADRGRGPIVPGELFF | TGTGCCAGCAGTGCGGACAGGGGGCGAGGTCCGATTGTCCCCGGGGAGCTGTTTTTT
TRBJ2-7 | many | TRBD2 | TRBV20-1 | CSAWTSGEVYEQYF | TGCAGTGCATGGACTAGCGGAGAGGTATACGAGCAGTACTTC
TRBJ2-7 | many | TRBD2 | TRBV20-1 | CSALTQREIYEQYF | TGCAGTGCTCTCACCCAGCGGGAGATATACGAGCAGTACTTC
TRBJ2-3 | NA | NA | TRBV11-2 | CVGGASTDTQYF | TGTGTGGGGGGCGCTAGCACAGATACGCAGTATTTT
TRBJ2-7 | few | TRBD2 | TRBV20-1 | CSARDPRGSGSRYEQYF | TGCAGTGCTAGAGATCCGCGTGGTAGCGGGAGTCGGTACGAGCAGTACTTC
TRBJ2-7 | many | NA | TRBV6-5 | CASSYSASSFVEQYF | TGTGCCAGCAGTTACTCGGCCAGCTCCTTTGTCGAGCAGTACTTC
TRBJ2-7 | few | NA | TRBV6-6 | CASVASISYEQYF | TGTGCCAGCGTCGCCAGCATCTCCTACGAGCAGTACTTC
TRBJ1-6 | NA | NA | TRBV15 | CATSRDRNNSPLHF | TGTGCCACCAGCAGAGATCGGAATAATTCACCCCTCCACTTT
TRBJ1-6 | NA | TRBD1 | TRBV12-3/TRBV12-4 | CASSPRQGRNSPLHF | TGTGCCAGCAGCCCGCGACAGGGACGGAATTCACCCCTCCACTTT
TRBJ2-3 | many | TRBD2 | TRBV5-1 | CASSRTVEGSGTLYF | TGCGCCAGCAGCCGTACCGTCGAGGGTAGCGGGACCCTATATTTT
TRBJ2-3 | few | TRBD2 | TRBV6-6 | CASRYPRAGVQYF | TGTGCCAGCAGATACCCAAGGGCGGGGGTGCAGTATTTT
TRBJ2-7 | many | NA | TRBV4-3 | CASSQDRASSYEQYF | TGCGCCAGCAGCCAAGATCGAGCTAGCTCCTACGAGCAGTACTTC
TRBJ2-1 | many | TRBD2 | TRBV20-1 | CSAQRGEVGEQFF | TGCAGTGCCCAACGGGGGGAGGTGGGTGAGCAGTTCTTC
TRBJ2-1 | NA | TRBD2 | TRBV4-3 | CASSQANSPGTSKFF | TGCGCCAGCAGCCAAGCGAACTCCCCCGGGACTAGCAAGTTCTTC
TRBJ2-2 | NA | TRBD1 | TRBV11-2 | CASSLTGTGRTGELFF | TGTGCCAGCAGCCTCACCGGGACAGGGAGGACCGGGGAGCTGTTTTTT
TRBJ2-7 | few | TRBD2 | TRBV4-3 | CASSLGLGVSYEQYF | TGCGCCAGCAGCCTGGGACTAGGAGTCTCCTACGAGCAGTACTTC
TRBJ2-6 | many | NA | TRBV20-1 | CSARHISGANVLTF | TGCAGTGCTAGACACATCTCTGGGGCCAACGTCCTGACTTTC